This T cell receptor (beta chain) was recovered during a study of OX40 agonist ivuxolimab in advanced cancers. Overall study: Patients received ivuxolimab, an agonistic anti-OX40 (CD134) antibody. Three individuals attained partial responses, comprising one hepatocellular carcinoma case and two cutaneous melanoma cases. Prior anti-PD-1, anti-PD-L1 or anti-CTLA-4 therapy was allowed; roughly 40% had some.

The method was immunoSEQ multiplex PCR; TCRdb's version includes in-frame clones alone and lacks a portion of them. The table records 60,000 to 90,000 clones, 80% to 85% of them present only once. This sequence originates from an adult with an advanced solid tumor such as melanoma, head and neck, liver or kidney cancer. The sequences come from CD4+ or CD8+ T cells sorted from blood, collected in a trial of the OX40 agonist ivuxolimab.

CDR3 protein: CASSPGGGTDTQYF. Written as DNA, the CDR3 is TGCGCCAGCAGCCCAGGGGGTGGAACAGATACGCAGTATTTT. V and J are TRBV5-1 and TRBJ2-3; 7 nucleotides agree with TRBD1. The V gene end was trimmed by 4 bases and the J gene end by 3 bases; junction bases not matched to a gene: 5. Germline CDR1 and CDR2: SGHRS and YFSETQ. The CDR3 consists of 14 residues.